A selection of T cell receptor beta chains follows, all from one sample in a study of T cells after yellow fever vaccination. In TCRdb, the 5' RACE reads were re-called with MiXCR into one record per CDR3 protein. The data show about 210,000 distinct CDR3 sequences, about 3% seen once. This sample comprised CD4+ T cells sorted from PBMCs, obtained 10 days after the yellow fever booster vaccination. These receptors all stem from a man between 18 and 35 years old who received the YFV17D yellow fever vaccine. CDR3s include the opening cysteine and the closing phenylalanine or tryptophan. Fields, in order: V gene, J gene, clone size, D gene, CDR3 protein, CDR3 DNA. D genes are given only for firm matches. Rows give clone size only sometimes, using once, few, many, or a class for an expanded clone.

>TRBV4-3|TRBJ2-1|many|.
CASSQGAGVYNEQFF
TGCGCCAGCAGCCAAGGGGCAGGGGTCTACAATGAGCAGTTCTTC
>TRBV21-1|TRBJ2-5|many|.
CASSVEQCSQETQYF
TGTGCCAGCAGCGTTGAACAGTGCTCCCAAGAGACCCAGTACTTC
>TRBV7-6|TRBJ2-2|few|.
CASSLARGRNTGELFF
TGTGCCAGCAGCTTAGCCCGGGGGCGTAACACCGGGGAGCTGTTTTTT
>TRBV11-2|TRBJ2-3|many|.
CASKASTDTQYF
TGTGCCAGCAAGGCTAGCACAGATACGCAGTATTTT
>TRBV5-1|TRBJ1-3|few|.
CASSLAGPGNTIYF
TGCGCCAGCAGCTTGGCCGGGCCTGGAAACACCATATATTTT
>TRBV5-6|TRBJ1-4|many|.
CASSLAVTAQAEKLFF
TGTGCCAGCAGCTTGGCCGTTACAGCCCAGGCTGAAAAACTGTTTTTT
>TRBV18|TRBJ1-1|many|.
CASSPPRYPNTEAFF
TGTGCCAGCTCACCACCTCGCTACCCCAACACTGAAGCTTTCTTT
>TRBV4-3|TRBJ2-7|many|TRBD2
CASSHQLGTAGEPYEQYF
TGCGCCAGCAGCCACCAACTCGGGACTGCGGGGGAGCCCTACGAGCAGTACTTC
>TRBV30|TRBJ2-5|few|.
CAWSDTWETQYF
TGTGCCTGGAGTGATACGTGGGAGACCCAGTACTTC
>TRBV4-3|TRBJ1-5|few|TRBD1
CASSDRVGQPQHF
TGCGCCAGCAGCGACAGGGTCGGTCAGCCCCAGCATTTT
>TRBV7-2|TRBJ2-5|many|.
CASSSGLSPSGETQYF
TGTGCCAGCAGTTCGGGACTCTCCCCATCCGGGGAGACCCAGTACTTC
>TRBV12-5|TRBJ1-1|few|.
CASGRPAGPGQNTEAFF
TGTGCTAGTGGACGCCCCGCGGGGCCAGGGCAGAACACTGAAGCTTTCTTT
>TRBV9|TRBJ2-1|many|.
CASSVGLAGYNEQFF
TGTGCCAGCAGCGTAGGGCTAGCTGGCTACAATGAGCAGTTCTTC
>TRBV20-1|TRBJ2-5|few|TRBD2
CSAYGTSGVLQETQYF
TGCAGTGCTTACGGGACTAGCGGGGTGCTACAAGAGACCCAGTACTTC
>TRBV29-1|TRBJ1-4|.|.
CSVKSLPGEKLFF
TGCAGCGTAAAATCCCTGCCCGGTGAAAAACTGTTTTTT
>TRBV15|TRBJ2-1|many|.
CATSRVVSGTWNEQFF
TGTGCCACCAGCAGAGTGGTGTCAGGGACATGGAATGAGCAGTTCTTC
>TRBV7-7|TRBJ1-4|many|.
CASSLERGSNEKLFF
TGTGCTAGCAGCTTGGAGCGCGGCAGTAATGAAAAACTGTTTTTT
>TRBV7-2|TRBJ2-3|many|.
CASSPYSTDTQYF
TGTGCCAGCAGCCCCTATAGCACAGATACGCAGTATTTT
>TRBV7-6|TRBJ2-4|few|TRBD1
CASSASWDRGGKNIQYF
TGTGCCAGCAGCGCGTCTTGGGACAGGGGGGGGAAAAACATTCAGTACTTC
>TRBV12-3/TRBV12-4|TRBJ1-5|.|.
CASSSTAAQPQHF
TGTGCCAGCAGTTCGACAGCCGCCCAGCCCCAGCATTTT
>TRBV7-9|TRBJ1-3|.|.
CASSWVAGNTIYF
TGTGCCAGCAGCTGGGTGGCTGGAAACACCATATATTTT
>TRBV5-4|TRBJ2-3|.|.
CAWGSADDTDTQYF
TGTGCCTGGGGTAGCGCGGACGACACAGATACGCAGTATTTT
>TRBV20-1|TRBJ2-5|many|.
CSAGNREAVQETQYF
TGCAGTGCTGGGAACAGGGAAGCGGTTCAAGAGACCCAGTACTTC
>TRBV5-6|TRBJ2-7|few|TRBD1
CASSFQGESYEQYF
TGTGCCAGCAGCTTCCAGGGGGAGTCCTACGAGCAGTACTTC
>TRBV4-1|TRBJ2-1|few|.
CASSQAPSGGFSYNEQFF
TGCGCCAGCAGCCAAGCCCCGTCAGGCGGCTTTTCTTACAATGAGCAGTTCTTC
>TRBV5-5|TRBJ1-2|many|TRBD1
CASSSDRVGDYGYTF
TGTGCCAGCAGCTCCGACAGGGTGGGCGACTATGGCTACACCTTC
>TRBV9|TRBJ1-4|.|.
CASSVGVEGTEKLFF
TGTGCCAGCAGCGTAGGGGTGGAAGGGACGGAAAAACTGTTTTTT
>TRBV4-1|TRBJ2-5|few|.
CASSQVGARGPLGTQYF
TGCGCCAGCAGCCAAGTGGGAGCGCGGGGGCCCCTGGGGACCCAGTACTTC
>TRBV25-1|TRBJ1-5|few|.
CARDSRSNQPQHF
TGTGCCAGAGACAGTAGAAGCAATCAGCCCCAGCATTTT
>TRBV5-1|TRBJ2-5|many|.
CASSWNPGAKETQYF
TGCGCCAGCAGCTGGAACCCGGGGGCTAAAGAGACCCAGTACTTC
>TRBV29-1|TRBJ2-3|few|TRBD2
CSVDQLAGGGDTQYF
TGCAGCGTCGACCAATTAGCGGGGGGCGGAGATACGCAGTATTTT